Here is one T cell receptor (beta chain) with its context. These data come from a study of beta chain features in type 1 diabetes. Staining for CD45RO/CCR7/CD25/CD127/CD95/CD27 allowed sorting of CD4+ naive, central memory, regulatory and stem cell-like memory cells. The isolated RNA, all of it, was reverse transcribed, so expressed TCRB transcripts were what got sequenced. Only in-frame clones appear in the TCRdb table, and some are missing; sequencing was by immunoSEQ multiplex PCR. The sample includes roughly 500,000 clones, approximately 30% of them seen just once. This clonotype originated in a man in his late teens or twenties in good health. The sequencing input was naive CD4+ T cells from blood.

CDR3 protein: CAGGGSSGNTIYF. The CDR3, as DNA: TGTGCCGGGGGAGGGAGCTCTGGAAACACCATATATTTT. The chain recombines TRBV30 with TRBJ1-3; possible D gene TRBD1, 5 bases. Between the trimmed V and J ends, which lost 8 bases and 0 bases, there was a span of 11 bases. Germline V gene lookup returns CDR1 GTSNPN and CDR2 SVGIG (reference sequence). The CDR3 covers 13 residues.